This is a list of T cell receptor beta chains from one sample in a study of Ad26.COV2.S vaccination and SARS-CoV-2 variants. TCRdb's copy holds only in-frame clones and misses some; the assay was immunoSEQ multiplex PCR. The table lists about 100,000 clones, around 80% of them singletons. The material sequenced was peripheral blood, taken after recovery from COVID-19. The receptors were gathered from a human donor who had recovered from COVID-19. Both conserved end residues are part of each CDR3. Each record gives: clone size, D gene, J gene, V gene, CDR3 DNA, CDR3 protein. A D gene is named only where the DNA matches it firmly. The size field is filled for only some rows; it gives once, few, many or a size class.

>NA|NA|TRBJ2-6|TRBV27
TGTGCCAGCAGTCCCCCGAGTCCCCCTGGGGCCAACGTCCTGACTTTC
CASSPPSPPGANVLTF
>NA|TRBD1|TRBJ1-1|TRBV5-1
TGCGCCAGCAGCCTTCGACAGGGGAGAGTGGACACTGAAGCTTTCTTT
CASSLRQGRVDTEAFF
>NA|TRBD2|TRBJ2-3|TRBV4-1
TGCGCCAGCAGCCAAGTGGCTAGCGGGGGGGCCAGTCCGTATTTT
CASSQVASGGASPYF
>NA|NA|TRBJ2-5|TRBV28
TGTGCCAGCAGACCTACCCCGACGTCATGGGGAGAGACCCAGTACTTC
CASRPTPTSWGETQYF
>NA|NA|TRBJ2-1|TRBV7-9
TGTGCCAGCAGCTCCCCCGGGACTCCCACTTATGAGCAGTTCTTC
CASSSPGTPTYEQFF
>NA|TRBD1|TRBJ2-7|TRBV3-1/TRBV3-2
TGTGCCAGCAGCCAAGTCAGGGGGTCCTACGAGCAGTACTTC
CASSQVRGSYEQYF
>medium-sized|NA|TRBJ1-1|TRBV29-1
TGCAGCGTTGAGACGCGTCTGGGCACTGAAGCTTTCTTT
CSVETRLGTEAFF
>few|NA|TRBJ1-1|TRBV5-1
TGCGCCAGCAGCGTATTGGGGGGTTCAACGAACACTGAAGCTTTCTTT
CASSVLGGSTNTEAFF
>NA|NA|TRBJ1-4|TRBV4-1
TGCGCCAGCAGCCTAGTTATGGGGGCTCCCGGAGTTATTAATGAAAAACTGTTTTTT
CASSLVMGAPGVINEKLFF
>few|NA|TRBJ1-6|TRBV30
TGTGCCTGGTTTCCAAGCACGCCCCTCATGGGGGTCTCACCCCTCCACTTT
CAWFPSTPLMGVSPLHF
>NA|TRBD2|TRBJ2-5|TRBV7-3
TGTGCCAGCAGCATCAGACCGGGGGGGCTGGAGACCCAGTACTTC
CASSIRPGGLETQYF
>once|TRBD1|TRBJ1-2|TRBV27
TGTGCCAGCAGTCCCCTGGTAGGGGGCAATGGCTACACCTTC
CASSPLVGGNGYTF
>NA|NA|TRBJ1-1|TRBV3-1/TRBV3-2
TGTGCCAGCAGCCATAGGGGGTGGAGTACTGAAGCTTTCTTT
CASSHRGWSTEAFF
>NA|NA|TRBJ2-6|TRBV27
TGTGCCAGCAGCTTCGGGGGCTCTGGGGCCAACGTCCTGACTTTC
CASSFGGSGANVLTF
>NA|TRBD1|TRBJ1-5|TRBV2
TGTGCCAGCAGGAGGCGACCAGGGGGCAGCAATCAGCCCCAGCATTTT
CASRRRPGGSNQPQHF
>once|NA|TRBJ1-2|TRBV21-1
TGTGCCAGCAGCAATTTTCAGGGGGCGCTGTTCTCCTATGGCTACACCTTC
CASSNFQGALFSYGYTF
>NA|NA|TRBJ2-2|TRBV9
TGTGCCAGCAACCGAGGGCAGGTTTCGAACACCGGGGAGCTGTTTTTT
CASNRGQVSNTGELFF
>NA|NA|TRBJ2-5|TRBV7-2
TGTGCCAGCAGCACGATTACGTCCCCGGTCCAAGAGACCCAGTACTTC
CASSTITSPVQETQYF
>once|TRBD2|TRBJ2-1|TRBV28
TGTGCCAGCATTCCTTACCCGGGACTAGCGGGGGGGAGCTCCTACAATGAGCAGTTCTTC
CASIPYPGLAGGSSYNEQFF
>NA|NA|TRBJ1-2|TRBV18
TGTGCCAGCTCACCGGGGAGAGGCTACACCTTC
CASSPGRGYTF
>NA|TRBD1|TRBJ1-3|TRBV28
TGTGCCAGCAGGGACAGGGGCCAACCATTCTCTGGAAACACCATATATTTT
CASRDRGQPFSGNTIYF
>NA|TRBD1|TRBJ2-7|TRBV29-1
TGCAGCGCTGTTATGGGACAGGCGAAGGTTAGTAACGAGCAGTACTTC
CSAVMGQAKVSNEQYF
>few|NA|TRBJ1-2|TRBV19
TGTGCCAGTAGTCCCACAGGGACCTATGGCTACACCTTC
CASSPTGTYGYTF
>NA|NA|TRBJ2-2|TRBV19
TGTGCCAGTAGTATAGGAGTGGGACGCACCGGGGAGCTGTTTTTT
CASSIGVGRTGELFF
>NA|NA|TRBJ2-7|TRBV7-3
TGTGCCAGCAGCTTAACCCCGGGGGTCATAAACGAGCAGTACTTC
CASSLTPGVINEQYF
>NA|NA|TRBJ1-6|TRBV11-2
TGTGCCAGCAGCTTACAGGTCTCCAATTCACCCCTCCACTTT
CASSLQVSNSPLHF
>NA|NA|TRBJ1-5|TRBV19
TGTGCCAGTAGTCCCCACGGAGCCCAGCCCCAGCATTTT
CASSPHGAQPQHF
>NA|NA|TRBJ1-1|TRBV27
TGTGCCAGCGGGGGAGGCACTGAAGCTTTCTTT
CASGGGTEAFF
>NA|TRBD2|TRBJ2-7|TRBV2
TGTGCCAGCAGGGGGGCAGAGGCTAGCGGGGTCTACGAGCAGTACTTC
CASRGAEASGVYEQYF
>NA|NA|TRBJ1-4|TRBV7-9
TGTGCCAGCGTTCGAGGGCTAGAGGAAAAACTGTTTTTT
CASVRGLEEKLFF
>NA|NA|TRBJ1-1|TRBV7-3
TGTGCCAGCAGCTCAGGTACGAAGAACACTGAAGCTTTCTTT
CASSSGTKNTEAFF